The TCR beta chain described here comes from a study of T cell responses to AZD1222 COVID-19 vaccine. General study points: Spike-specific TCR breadth and depth were elevated following two AZD1222 doses. Recipients of AZD1222 seropositive at baseline numbered only 5 to 7. Nearly half of unique spike-specific TCRs reportedly avoided B.1.351 and B.1.1.7 mutated regions. Spike-wide vaccine-associated CD4 TCRs dominated at 160-218 and 743-854.

Germline loops: CDR1 LGHNA, CDR2 YNFKEQ. Trimming cost V 2 bases and J 2 bases, with 16 bases left between them. CDR3 length: 16 residues. Comments on this clone: The antigen is unknown.

Clones were sequenced by immunoSEQ multiplex PCR, and TCRdb holds only the in-frame ones, with some missing. The sample lists about 110,000 clones, more than 70% occurring once. The sequence was collected from an adult in good health. The chain employs TRBV4-2 and TRBJ2-7, with TRBD2 as a possible D gene (7 bases). Specimen: peripheral blood, collected on day 0 of AZD1222 vaccination. In DNA, the CDR3 is TGTGCCAGCAGCCAACTAGGGGGAGGGGTAACCTACGAGCAGTACTTC. Amino acid sequence: CASSQLGGGVTYEQYF.